This TCR beta chain was captured by sequencing in a study of beta chain features in type 1 diabetes. Worth noting for this clone: The antigen is unknown.

The entirety of the isolated RNA underwent reverse transcription, so expressed TCRB transcripts were sequenced. TCRdb keeps only in-frame clones here, not all; method: immunoSEQ multiplex PCR. The profile shows around 40,000 clones, about half of them singletons. General observations from the study: PCR might show a preference for shorter templates, equally across patients and controls.

CDR3 length equals 17 residues. The germline V gene has CDR1 LNHNV and CDR2 YYDKDF (reference sequence). The ends lost 5 bases at V and 0 bases at J; junction bases unmatched: 9. The V call is TRBV15, the J call TRBJ1-2, with 10 nucleotides matching TRBD1. The sample taken for sequencing was Tregs from blood. The TCR sequence derives from a woman aged 18 to 35 in good health. The CDR3 sequence is CATSVRQGADSNYGYTF. The CDR3 DNA is TGTGCCACCAGCGTACGACAGGGGGCGGATTCTAACTATGGCTACACCTTC.